This entry describes one T cell receptor (beta chain). What antigen it recognizes has not been identified. Base qualities are not provided; no much larger clone lies one nucleotide away. This sample was taken from a study of CD8 T cells in Susac syndrome (dated 2019 in TCRdb). For context, the study as a whole: The study used repertoire sequencing to test whether antigen drove CD8+ T cell activation and differentiation in Susac syndrome. The study at large found these results: The number of individuals in the TCR sequencing and HLA analysis was acknowledged as relatively small.

Peripheral blood CD8+ and CD4+ T cells from healthy donors, Susac syndrome patients and multiple sclerosis patients were profiled using high-throughput TCR beta sequencing. Healthy donors were age- and sex-matched controls. Bulk CD8+ and CD4+ T cells were purified by magnetic negative isolation, while CD8+ TEMRA cells were enriched using FACS. Blood was drawn into EDTA tubes, processed within 24 hours, and PBMCs were isolated by density gradient centrifugation. PBMCs destined for TCR sequencing were cryopreserved in liquid nitrogen and later thawed in a 37 °C water bath. Purity of sorted or isolated CD4+, CD8+ and CD8+ TEMRA cells was at least 90%. RNA was extracted using the RNeasy kit, and roughly 0.5 to 1 ug of the RNA was reverse transcribed with random hexamers. The immunoSEQ multiplex PCR assay, which covers 54 Vbeta and 13 Jbeta segments, was used to amplify TCR beta CDR3 regions. PCR amplification bias was corrected by using a synthetic template baseline for primer optimization and computational correction. On the study's bioinformatics: Reads were annotated to V, D and J genes according to IMGT and were analyzed with immunoSEQ Analyzer, with only productive sequences retained. Clonality was computed as one minus Shannon entropy normalized by log2 of the number of productive unique sequences. For each patient and control, public and private clones were evaluated among the 100 most prevalent clones. Susac-specific clones were defined as absent from healthy and MS cohorts, roughly 1,100 published viral clones and other ImmuneACCESS disease sequences. TCRdb itself trimmed the public reads at Q25 with fastp, ran MiXCR and retained productive beta chains. CDR3 protein duplicates are merged, each entry listing the most common genes and DNA. The authors' filters were not applied to this entry. The sample records about 120,000 distinct CDR3 sequences, approximately 94% of which are singletons. The leading ten clones occupy around 0.1% of the sample.

The CDR3 runs 12 amino acids, cysteine and phenylalanine included. The read is trimmed to its CDR3 DNA, 36 bases read in frame from base 1. The junction shows trimming of 7 bases on V and 3 bases on J, plus 7 bases between the germline ends. CDR1 and CDR2, looked up from the germline V gene (reference sequence), are LNHDA and SQIVND. This TCR was sampled from a human donor in good health. Recombination linked TRBV19 to TRBJ2-4; a confident D gene designation cannot be given. Sequenced sample: CD4+ T cells from PBMCs. The CDR3 in this case is CASNTGKNIQYF. The base sequence is TGTGCCAGTAACACGGGCAAAAACATTCAGTACTTC.